This is a list of T cell receptor beta chains from one sample in a study of T cell changes during pregnancy in multiple sclerosis. Sequencing was performed with immunoSEQ multiplex PCR; in TCRdb, only in-frame clones are kept and a portion is missing. The sample yields around 80,000 clones, about 91% seen once. The sample in question was peripheral blood, obtained before pregnancy. Source of these receptors: a female donor with multiple sclerosis, enrolled in a pregnancy study. Both conserved end residues are part of each CDR3. Fields, in order: D gene, V gene, clone size, J gene, CDR3 DNA, CDR3 protein. D genes are given only for firm matches. Size is stated for part of the rows, as once, few or many counts, or as a class when the clone is expanded.

>TRBD2|TRBV28|.|TRBJ2-7
TGTGCCACCTCGTTACTAGCGGGGTACTACGAGCAGTACTTC
CATSLLAGYYEQYF
>.|TRBV19|.|TRBJ2-2
TGTGCCAGTTCGACAGATCGATACACCGGGGAGCTGTTTTTT
CASSTDRYTGELFF
>TRBD2|TRBV7-9|.|TRBJ2-2
TGTGCCAGCAGCTTAGCTCTAGCGGGAGGTACCGGGGAGCTGTTTTTT
CASSLALAGGTGELFF
>.|TRBV7-2|.|TRBJ2-1
TGTGACCAAAGGGGCAATGAGCAGTTCTTC
CDQRGNEQFF
>TRBD2|TRBV5-1|.|TRBJ2-1
TGCGCCAGCAGCTTGGCTAGCGGGAGGGCCCGGGTCCATGAGCAGTTCTTC
CASSLASGRARVHEQFF
>TRBD2|TRBV6-1|.|TRBJ2-3
TGTGCCGGCAGTGAAGAACTAGCGGGAGCAGATACGCAGTATTTT
CAGSEELAGADTQYF
>.|TRBV30|once|TRBJ2-7
TGTGCCTGGACGGTCGTGCGGGACTCCTACGAGCAGTACTTC
CAWTVVRDSYEQYF
>.|TRBV2|few|TRBJ1-4
TGTGCCAGCAGTCACAGGACCTCAACTAATGAAAAACTGTTTTTT
CASSHRTSTNEKLFF
>.|TRBV27|.|TRBJ2-3
TGTGCCAGCAGTATAACATATCCAGATACGCAGTATTTT
CASSITYPDTQYF
>.|TRBV9|.|TRBJ1-1
TGTGCCAGCAGCGTAGGACAGCTGAACACTGAAGCTTTCTTT
CASSVGQLNTEAFF
>.|TRBV25-1|.|TRBJ2-6
TGTGCCAGCAGTGAATGGGGAGGCTCTGGGGCCAACGTCCTGACTTTC
CASSEWGGSGANVLTF
>TRBD1|TRBV28|.|TRBJ1-4
TGTGCCAGCAGTTTTCTTACAGGGGGCACGGAGGACCGCGAAAAACTGTTTTTT
CASSFLTGGTEDREKLFF
>.|TRBV6-5|.|TRBJ2-7
TGTGCCAGCGGAGGGACGGGCCTCTACGAGCAGTACTTC
CASGGTGLYEQYF
>.|TRBV5-4|.|TRBJ2-2
TGTGCCAGCAGCTTTGGAATAGCGGAGTCCGGGGAGCTGTTTTTT
CASSFGIAESGELFF
>.|TRBV28|.|TRBJ2-7
TGTGCCAGCAGTTTGAGTACGGGTTCGTACTTC
CASSLSTGSYF
>.|TRBV5-6|.|TRBJ1-2
TGTGCCAGCAGCTTCGACAGGAGGAGCTACACCTTC
CASSFDRRSYTF
>.|TRBV6-6|.|TRBJ2-7
TGTGCCAGCAGTGACAGGCCTCCTGGCTCCTACGAGCAGTACTTC
CASSDRPPGSYEQYF
>.|TRBV4-3|.|TRBJ1-2
TGCGCCAGCAGCCAACTACACGGGAGCTCATATGGCTACACCTTC
CASSQLHGSSYGYTF